The source of this TCR beta chain is a study of blood T cell repertoires in COVID-19. All enrollees were about 18 to 89 years old and from fewer than 25 US areas. Authors' processing steps: Reference gene primers were amplified, and this amplification served to estimate nucleated cell counts. Only in-frame clones appear in the TCRdb table, and some are missing; sequencing was by immunoSEQ multiplex PCR. The DNA gave D and trimming, while V, J and clone size come from that table. Of some 340,000 clones listed, approximately 90% were seen once; the top ten hold 3% to 5%. This CDR3 is 15 amino acids long. With 5 bases clipped from V and 3 bases from J, the junction kept 4 bases outside the gene matches. Looked up from germline, CDR1 is SEHNR and CDR2 is FQNEAQ (reference sequence).

The specimen was PBMCs or T cells enriched from blood (not recorded which). The TCR comes from a woman in her 30s who had been exposed to COVID-19. The chain is built from TRBV7-9 and TRBJ2-3, with 11 bases that match TRBD2. The CDR3 loop reads CASSPGLAETDTQYF. CDR3 nucleotides: TGTGCCAGCAGCCCGGGACTAGCGGAGACAGATACGCAGTATTTT.